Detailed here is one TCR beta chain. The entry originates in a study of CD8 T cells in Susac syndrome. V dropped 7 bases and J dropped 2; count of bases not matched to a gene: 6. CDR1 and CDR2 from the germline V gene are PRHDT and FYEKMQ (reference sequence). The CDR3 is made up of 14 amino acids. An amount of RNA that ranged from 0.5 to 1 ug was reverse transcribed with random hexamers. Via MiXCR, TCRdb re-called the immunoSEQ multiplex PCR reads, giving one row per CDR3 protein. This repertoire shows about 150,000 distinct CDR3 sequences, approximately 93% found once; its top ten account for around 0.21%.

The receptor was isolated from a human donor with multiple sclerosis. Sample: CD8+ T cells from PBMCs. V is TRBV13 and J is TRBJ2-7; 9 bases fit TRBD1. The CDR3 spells CASTTGQGTYEQYF. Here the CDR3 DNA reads TGTGCCAGCACGACCGGACAGGGGACCTACGAGCAGTACTTC. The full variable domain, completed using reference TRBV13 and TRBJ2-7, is AAGVIQSPRHLIKEKRETATLKCYPIPRHDTVYWYQQGPGQDPQFLISFYEKMQSDKGSIPDRFSAQQFSDYHSELNMSSLELGDSALYFCASTTGQGTYEQYFGPGTRLTVT.